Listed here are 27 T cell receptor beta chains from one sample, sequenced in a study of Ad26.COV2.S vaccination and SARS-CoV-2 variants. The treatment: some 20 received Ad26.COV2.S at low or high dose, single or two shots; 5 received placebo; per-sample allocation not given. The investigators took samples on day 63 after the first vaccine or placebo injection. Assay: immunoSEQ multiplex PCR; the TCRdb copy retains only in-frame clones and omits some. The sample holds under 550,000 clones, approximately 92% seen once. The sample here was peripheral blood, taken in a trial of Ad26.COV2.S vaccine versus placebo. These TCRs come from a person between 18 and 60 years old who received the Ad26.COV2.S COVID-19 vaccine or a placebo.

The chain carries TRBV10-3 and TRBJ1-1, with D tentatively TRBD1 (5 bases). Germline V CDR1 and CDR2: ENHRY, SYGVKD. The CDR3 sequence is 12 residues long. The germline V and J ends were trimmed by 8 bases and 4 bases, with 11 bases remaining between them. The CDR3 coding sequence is TGTGCCATCCGGGGGGGAGGCACTGAAGCTTTCTTT. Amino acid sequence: CAIRGGGTEAFF.

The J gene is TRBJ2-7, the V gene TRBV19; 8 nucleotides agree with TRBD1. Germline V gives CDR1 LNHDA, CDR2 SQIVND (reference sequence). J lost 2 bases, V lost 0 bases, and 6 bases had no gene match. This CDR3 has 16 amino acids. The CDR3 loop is CASSIEVPGQAYEQYF. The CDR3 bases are TGTGCCAGTAGTATAGAGGTCCCGGGACAGGCCTACGAGCAGTACTTC.

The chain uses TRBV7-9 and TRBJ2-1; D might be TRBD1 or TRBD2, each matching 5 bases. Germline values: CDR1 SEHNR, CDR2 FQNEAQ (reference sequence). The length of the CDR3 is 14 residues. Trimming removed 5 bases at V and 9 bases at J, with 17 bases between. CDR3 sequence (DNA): TGTGCCAGCAGCCCCGGGGCTTTGTCCGGTGAGCAGTTCTTC. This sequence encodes CASSPGALSGEQFF.

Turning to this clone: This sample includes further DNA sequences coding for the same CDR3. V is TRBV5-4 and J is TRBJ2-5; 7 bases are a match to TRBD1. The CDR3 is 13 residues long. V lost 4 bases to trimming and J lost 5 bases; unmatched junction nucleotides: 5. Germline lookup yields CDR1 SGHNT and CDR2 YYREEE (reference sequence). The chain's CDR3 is CASSPTGFETQYF. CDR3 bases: TGTGCCAGCAGCCCGACAGGGTTCGAGACCCAGTACTTC.

Written as DNA, the CDR3 is TGTGCCAGCAGTTACGTCGGGGGCAATGGCTACACCTTC. It is translated as CASSYVGGNGYTF. This chain uses TRBV6-6 with TRBJ1-2; maybe TRBD1 (6 bases). Germline CDR1 MNHNY, CDR2 SVGAGI (reference sequence). The CDR3 consists of 13 residues. V lost 2 bases to trimming and J lost 6 bases, with 10 bases between them.

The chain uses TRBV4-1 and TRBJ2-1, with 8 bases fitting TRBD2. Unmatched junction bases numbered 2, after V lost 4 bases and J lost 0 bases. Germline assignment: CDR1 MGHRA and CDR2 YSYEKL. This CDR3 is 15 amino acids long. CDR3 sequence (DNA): TGCGCCAGCAGCCGGACTAGCAGCTCCTACAATGAGCAGTTCTTC. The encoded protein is CASSRTSSSYNEQFF.

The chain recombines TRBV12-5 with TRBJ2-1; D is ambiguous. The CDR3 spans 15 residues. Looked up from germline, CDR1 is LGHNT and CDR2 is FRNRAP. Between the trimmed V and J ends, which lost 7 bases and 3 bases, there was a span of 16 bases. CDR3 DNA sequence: TGTGCTAGTGCCTCCGGCAGGTTAAACTACAATGAGCAGTTCTTC. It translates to CASASGRLNYNEQFF.

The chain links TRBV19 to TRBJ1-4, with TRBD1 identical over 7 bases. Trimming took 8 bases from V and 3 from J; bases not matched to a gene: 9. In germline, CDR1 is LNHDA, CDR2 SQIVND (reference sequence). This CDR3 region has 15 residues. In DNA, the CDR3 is TGTGCCAGTTGCCCTCGACAGGGCGCTAATGAAAAACTGTTTTTT. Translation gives CASCPRQGANEKLFF.

The CDR3 loop is CASSPLDLILGYEQYF. The DNA for the CDR3 is TGTGCCAGCAGTCCCCTTGATCTGATCTTAGGCTACGAGCAGTACTTC. The genes are TRBV2 and TRBJ2-7; D is undetermined. CDR3 length: 16 amino acids. In germline, CDR1 is SNHLY, CDR2 FYNNEI. Trimming cost V 5 bases and J 3 bases, with 20 bases left between them.

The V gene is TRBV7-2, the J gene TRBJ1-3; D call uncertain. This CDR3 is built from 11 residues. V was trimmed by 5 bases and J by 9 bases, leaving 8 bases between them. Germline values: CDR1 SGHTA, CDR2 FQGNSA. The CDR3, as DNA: TGTGCCAGCAGCCTCCCAGGCACCATATATTTT. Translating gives CASSLPGTIYF.

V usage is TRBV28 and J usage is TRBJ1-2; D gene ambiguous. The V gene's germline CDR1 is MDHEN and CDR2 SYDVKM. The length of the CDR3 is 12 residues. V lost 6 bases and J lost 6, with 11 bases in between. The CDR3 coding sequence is TGTGCCAGCAGCCTCTTCGGGGATGGCTACACCTTC. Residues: CASSLFGDGYTF.

The CDR3: CAIRSGSGETQYF. The CDR3 DNA reads TGTGCCATCAGAAGCGGGAGCGGTGAGACCCAGTACTTC. J is TRBJ2-5 and V is TRBV10-3; 8 bases match TRBD2. CDR1 is ENHRY and CDR2 is SYGVKD in the germline V gene. This CDR3 is built from 13 residues. The trim removed 6 bases at V and 5 bases at J, leaving 5 bases unmatched.

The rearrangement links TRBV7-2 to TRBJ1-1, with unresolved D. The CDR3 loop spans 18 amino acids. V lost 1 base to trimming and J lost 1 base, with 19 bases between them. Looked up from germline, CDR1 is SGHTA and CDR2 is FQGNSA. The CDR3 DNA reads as TGTGCCAGCAGCTTAGTAATACCCTCCGGCCCTTCGAACACTGAAGCTTTCTTT. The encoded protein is CASSLVIPSGPSNTEAFF.

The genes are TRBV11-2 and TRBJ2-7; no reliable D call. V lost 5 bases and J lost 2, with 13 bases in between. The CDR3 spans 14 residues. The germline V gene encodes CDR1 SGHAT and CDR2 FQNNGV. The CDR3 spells CASSPDGETYEQYF. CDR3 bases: TGTGCCAGCAGCCCAGACGGTGAAACCTACGAGCAGTACTTC.

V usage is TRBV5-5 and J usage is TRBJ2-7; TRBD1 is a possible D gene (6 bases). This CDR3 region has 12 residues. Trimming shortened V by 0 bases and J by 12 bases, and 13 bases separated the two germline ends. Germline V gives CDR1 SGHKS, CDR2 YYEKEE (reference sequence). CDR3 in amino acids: CASSLDRVLPYF. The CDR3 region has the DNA TGTGCCAGCAGCTTGGACAGGGTTCTGCCGTACTTC.

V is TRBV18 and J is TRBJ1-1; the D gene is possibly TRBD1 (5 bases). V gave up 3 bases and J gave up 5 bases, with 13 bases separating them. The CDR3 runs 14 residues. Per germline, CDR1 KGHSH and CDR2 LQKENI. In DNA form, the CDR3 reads TGTGCCAGCTCACCCCAGGGATCGCGGACTGAAGCTTTCTTT. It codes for CASSPQGSRTEAFF.

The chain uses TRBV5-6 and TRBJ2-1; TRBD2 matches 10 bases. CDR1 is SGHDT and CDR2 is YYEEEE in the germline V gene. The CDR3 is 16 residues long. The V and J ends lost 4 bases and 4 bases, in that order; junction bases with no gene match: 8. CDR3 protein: CASSPRTSGIYNEQFF. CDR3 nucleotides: TGTGCCAGCAGCCCACGGACTAGCGGAATTTACAATGAGCAGTTCTTC.

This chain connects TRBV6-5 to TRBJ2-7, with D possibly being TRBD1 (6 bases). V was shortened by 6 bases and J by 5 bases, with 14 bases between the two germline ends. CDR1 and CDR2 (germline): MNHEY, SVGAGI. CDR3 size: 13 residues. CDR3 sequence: CASSPTGIHEQYF. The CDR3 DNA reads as TGTGCCAGCAGCCCCACAGGGATCCACGAGCAGTACTTC.

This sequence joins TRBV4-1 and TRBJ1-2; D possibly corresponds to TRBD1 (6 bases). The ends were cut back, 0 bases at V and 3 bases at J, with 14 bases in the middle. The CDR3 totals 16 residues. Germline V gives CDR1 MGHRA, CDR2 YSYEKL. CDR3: CASSQDGAGVDYGYTF. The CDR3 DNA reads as TGCGCCAGCAGCCAAGATGGTGCAGGGGTCGACTATGGCTACACCTTC.

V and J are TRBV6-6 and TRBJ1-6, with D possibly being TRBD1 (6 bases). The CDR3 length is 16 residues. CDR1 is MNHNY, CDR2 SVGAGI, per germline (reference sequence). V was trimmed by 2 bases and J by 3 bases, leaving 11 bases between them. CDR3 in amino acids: CASSYVRTVYNSPLHF. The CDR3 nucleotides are TGTGCCAGCAGTTACGTCAGGACAGTCTATAATTCACCCCTCCACTTT.

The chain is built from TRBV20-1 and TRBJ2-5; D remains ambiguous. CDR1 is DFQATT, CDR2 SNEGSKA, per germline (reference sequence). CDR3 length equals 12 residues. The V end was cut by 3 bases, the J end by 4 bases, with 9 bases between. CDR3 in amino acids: CSASRPLETQYF. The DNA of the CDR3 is TGCAGTGCTAGTCGGCCCTTAGAGACCCAGTACTTC.

The CDR3 DNA sequence: TGTGCCAGCAGCTCGACAGGGGCCTATGGCTACACCTTC. This gives the protein CASSSTGAYGYTF. The chain carries TRBV5-4 and TRBJ1-2, with 8 positions matching TRBD1. With 3 bases clipped from V and 4 bases from J, the junction kept 2 bases outside the gene matches. Looked up from germline, CDR1 is SGHNT and CDR2 is YYREEE (reference sequence). CDR3 size: 13 residues.

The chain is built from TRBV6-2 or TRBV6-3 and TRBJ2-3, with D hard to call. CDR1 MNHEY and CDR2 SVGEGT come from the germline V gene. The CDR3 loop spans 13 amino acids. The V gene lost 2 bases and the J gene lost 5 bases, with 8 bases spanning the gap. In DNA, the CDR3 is TGTGCCAGCAGTTACCTCGAGAGAGATACGCAGTATTTT. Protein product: CASSYLERDTQYF.

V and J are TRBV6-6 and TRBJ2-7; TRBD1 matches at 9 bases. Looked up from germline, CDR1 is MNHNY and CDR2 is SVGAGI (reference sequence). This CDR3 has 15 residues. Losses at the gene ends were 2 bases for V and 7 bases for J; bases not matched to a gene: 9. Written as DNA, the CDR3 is TGTGCCAGCAGTTACGGGAGACAGGGGGTGCGGGAGCAGTACTTC. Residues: CASSYGRQGVREQYF.

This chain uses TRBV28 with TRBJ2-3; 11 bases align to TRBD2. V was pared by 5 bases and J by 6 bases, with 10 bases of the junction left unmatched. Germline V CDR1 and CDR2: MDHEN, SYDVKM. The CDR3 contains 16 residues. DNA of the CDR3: TGTGCCAGCAGTCCGTTAGCGGGAGGGCCTTCGGATACGCAGTATTTT. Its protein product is CASSPLAGGPSDTQYF.

The CDR3 region has the DNA TGTGCCAGCTCACTGGGGTACCAAGAGACCCAGTACTTC. Its translation: CASSLGYQETQYF. The chain recombines TRBV18 with TRBJ2-5; D not certain. From germline, CDR1 is KGHSH and CDR2 LQKENI. The CDR3 loop spans 13 amino acids. V shed 4 bases and J shed 0 bases, with 6 bases lying between them.

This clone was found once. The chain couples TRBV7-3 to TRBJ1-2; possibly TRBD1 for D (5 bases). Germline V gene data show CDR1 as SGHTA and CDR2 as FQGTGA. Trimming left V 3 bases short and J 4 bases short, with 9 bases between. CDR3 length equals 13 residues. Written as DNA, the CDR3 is TGTGCCAGCAGCTTGGGGGAGGGCTATGGCTACACCTTC. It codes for CASSLGEGYGYTF.